These 10 T cell receptor beta chains share one sample of origin, sequenced in a study of spatial heterogeneity in lung cancer. TCRdb itself ran the 5' RACE reads through MiXCR, one entry per CDR3 protein. The profile shows over 85,000 distinct CDR3 sequences, roughly a fifth of them singletons. Time point in this sample: blood at routine non-recurrence follow-up after resection. The input for sequencing was PBMCs, taken at follow-up. These receptors all stem from a male donor with early-stage non-small cell lung cancer.

This clonotype was found many times. V gene TRBV6-1 combines with J gene TRBJ2-3, with D perhaps TRBD1 (6 bases). Trimming pared 7 bases from V and 2 bases from J, leaving 19 bases between. This CDR3 region has 16 residues. Germline lookup yields CDR1 MNHNS and CDR2 SASEGT. The CDR3 region has the DNA TGTGCCAGCATCCTTCTACAGGGAGTATTCACAGATACGCAGTATTTT. This codes for CASILLQGVFTDTQYF.

This sequence joins TRBV5-1 and TRBJ1-2, with unresolved D. This CDR3 is 14 amino acids long. Per the germline V gene, CDR1 is SGHRS and CDR2 is YFSETQ. V was trimmed by 0 bases and J by 8 bases, leaving 14 bases between them. Written as DNA, the CDR3 is TGCGCCAGCAGCTTGGCCTCGGGCCATCGGGGCTACACCTTC. The encoded protein is CASSLASGHRGYTF.

This clonotype has just a few counts. The gene calls are TRBV3-1 and TRBJ2-1; no reliable D call. The CDR3 has 13 residues. The V end lost 6 bases, the J end lost 14 bases, and 20 bases lay between the germline ends. CDR1 and CDR2 (germline): LGHDT, YNNKEL (reference sequence). The CDR3 region is CASRPSQSPLEFF. CDR3 bases: TGTGCCAGCAGACCAAGTCAGTCTCCCTTGGAGTTCTTC.

This chain connects TRBV12-3 or TRBV12-4 to TRBJ1-3, with 8 bases that match TRBD1. This CDR3 spans 17 amino acids. The V segment lost 2 bases and the J segment 4 bases; nucleotides outside the gene matches: 10. The CDR3 DNA follows: TGTGCCAGCAGTTTAAGTTCGGCAGGGGGCTCCGGAAACACCATATATTTT. This translates into CASSLSSAGGSGNTIYF.

The rearrangement links TRBV4-1 to TRBJ2-7; TRBD2 aligns across 7 bases. Germline lookup yields CDR1 MGHRA and CDR2 YSYEKL. CDR3 length: 15 residues. V dropped 2 bases and J dropped 4; count of bases not matched to a gene: 8. The CDR3 region has the DNA TGCGCCAGCAGCCAACCTGGACTAGGAATGTACGAGCAGTACTTC. It codes for CASSQPGLGMYEQYF.

This clonotype was observed a few times. The chain joins TRBV25-1 to TRBJ2-7; perhaps TRBD2 as D (6 bases). V was clipped by 6 bases and J by 2 bases, with 11 bases between them. Germline V gene lookup returns CDR1 MGHDK and CDR2 SYGVNS. This CDR3 spans 13 amino acids. CDR3 protein: CASSLGGTYEQYF. The DNA for the CDR3 is TGTGCCAGCAGCCTGGGGGGAACCTACGAGCAGTACTTC.

This clonotype was found many times. CDR3 DNA: TGCGCCAGCAGTCAACGGTCCTGGCCGGTTGAAGCTTTCTTT. It encodes CASSQRSWPVEAFF. This sequence joins TRBV23-1 and TRBJ1-1, with D hard to call. TRBV23-1 qualifies as an ORF whose function is uncertain. The length of the CDR3 is 14 residues. V dropped 2 bases and J dropped 7 bases, with 14 bases sitting between them.

This sequence joins TRBV24-1 and TRBJ2-1; D is ambiguous. The CDR3 contains 15 residues. Germline V gene sequence: CDR1 KGHDR, CDR2 SFDVKD. The ends were cut back, 4 bases at V and 4 bases at J, with 13 bases in the middle. CDR3 protein: CATSEKKAGYNEQFF. CDR3 in DNA: TGTGCCACCAGTGAGAAAAAGGCAGGATACAATGAGCAGTTCTTC.

The chain uses TRBV7-7 and TRBJ1-3; no clear D gene. The CDR3 spans 14 residues. V dropped 1 base and J dropped 0 bases, with 4 bases sitting between them. Germline V gives CDR1 SSHAT, CDR2 FNYEAQ (reference sequence). Here the CDR3 DNA reads TGTGCCAGCAGCTTAGTTGACTCTGGAAACACCATATATTTT. It yields the protein CASSLVDSGNTIYF.

This clonotype showed up many times. The V call is TRBV10-3, the J call TRBJ1-2; D perhaps matches TRBD1 (5 bases). The V gene's germline CDR1 is ENHRY and CDR2 SYGVKD. The CDR3 runs to 13 residues. V was trimmed by 6 bases and J by 0 bases, leaving 8 bases between them. The CDR3 DNA reads as TGTGCCATCAGCAGGGATACTAACTATGGCTACACCTTC. It encodes CAISRDTNYGYTF.